This T cell receptor beta chain was recorded in a study of beta chain features in type 1 diabetes. Study findings and constraints: A moderate, significant TCRB CDR3 shortening appeared in type 1 diabetes across four CD4+ subsets. In these data, an HLA type influence on TCRB rearrangement remained unresolved.

The investigators reverse transcribed all of the isolated RNA, so they sequenced expressed TCRB transcripts. Using immunoSEQ multiplex PCR, the repertoire was profiled, and TCRdb retains in-frame clones only, with some absent. The sample consists of some 660,000 clones, more than 13% of them appearing once. The CDR3 has 14 amino acids. CDR1 and CDR2 from the germline V gene are GTSNPN and SVGIG (reference sequence). V lost 3 bases to trimming and J lost 4 bases, with 13 bases between them. The authors sorted CD4+ naive, central memory, regulatory and stem cell-like memory cells via CD45RO/CCR7/CD25/CD127/CD95/CD27. In this sample, this clone turned up a few times. Its target is not known.

This receptor was obtained from a man between 18 and 29 years old with type 1 diabetes. The sequenced sample was naive CD4+ T cells from blood. This rearrangement joins TRBV30 to TRBJ2-1, with a weak D call TRBD1 (5 bases). CDR3 residues: CAWRDPRAYNEQFF. The CDR3 DNA sequence: TGTGCCTGGAGGGACCCCAGGGCATACAATGAGCAGTTCTTC.